The 16 T cell receptor beta chains in this list originate from one sample, sequenced in a study of blood T cell repertoires in COVID-19 (dated by TCRdb to 2018 to 2021). Library prep was done by the immunoSEQ multiplex PCR assay. TCRdb holds this immuneACCESS table with in-frame rearrangements only. Some clones are missing; in checked studies, unresolved V genes explain under half, and the rest has no known cause. The sample table holds some 160,000 clones, of which approximately 80% were seen once. Jointly, the top ten make up over 1.5% of the sample. Sample: peripheral blood. All receptors come from a human donor in a cohort sampled during active COVID-19.

The chain combines TRBV29-1 with TRBJ2-1, with TRBD1 matching over 8 bases. CDR1 is SQVTM and CDR2 is ANQGSEA in the germline V gene. The CDR3 is 15 amino acids. V gave up 7 bases and J gave up 7 bases; unmatched junction bases: 15. CDR3 amino acids: CSDLRTGLGLNEQFF. DNA for the CDR3: TGCAGCGACTTACGGACAGGGCTAGGGTTGAATGAGCAGTTCTTC.

The V call is TRBV6-5, the J call TRBJ2-7; D might be TRBD1 (5 bases). V lost 2 bases, J lost 6 bases, and 5 bases lay in between. Germline V gives CDR1 MNHEY, CDR2 SVGAGI. CDR3 length: 11 residues. The CDR3 coding sequence is TGTGCCAGCAGTTACGGGGCCGAGCAGTACTTC. This codes for CASSYGAEQYF.

Many counts were recorded for this clone. The chain combines TRBV7-9 with TRBJ1-1, with a weak D call TRBD1 (6 bases). The CDR3 is 11 residues long. Germline assignment: CDR1 SEHNR and CDR2 FQNEAQ (reference sequence). V dropped 6 bases and J dropped 8 bases, with 10 bases sitting between them. The CDR3 is CASSPQGEAFF. The CDR3 DNA reads as TGTGCCAGCAGTCCCCAGGGGGAAGCTTTCTTT.

The chain employs TRBV6-5 and TRBJ2-5; 7 bases line up with TRBD1. J gave up 3 bases and V 5 bases, and 9 bases lay outside the gene matches. The CDR3 is 15 amino acids. Germline assignment: CDR1 MNHEY and CDR2 SVGAGI. CDR3: CASSQTTDRKETQYF. The CDR3 DNA sequence: TGTGCCAGCAGTCAAACCACGGACAGGAAAGAGACCCAGTACTTC.

The sample holds one count of this clone. V and J are TRBV5-1 and TRBJ1-3; TRBD1 matches 7 bases. The CDR3 sequence is 15 residues long. Germline V gene sequence: CDR1 SGHRS, CDR2 YFSETQ. The V segment lost 2 bases and the J segment 0 bases; nucleotides outside the gene matches: 2. The CDR3 here is CASSLQGNSGNTIYF. The CDR3 DNA reads TGCGCCAGCAGCTTACAGGGGAACTCTGGAAACACCATATATTTT.

The chain couples TRBV3-1 (or the pseudogene TRBV3-2) to TRBJ1-1; the D is unclear. The ends were cut back, 1 base at V and 0 bases at J, with 6 bases in the middle. The CDR3 is made up of 14 amino acids. Germline V CDR1 and CDR2: LGHDT, YNNKEL (reference sequence). The CDR3 loop is CASSQVAVNTEAFF. In DNA form, the CDR3 reads TGTGCCAGCAGCCAAGTGGCAGTGAACACTGAAGCTTTCTTT.

This chain joins TRBV5-6 and TRBJ2-3; tentative D call: TRBD1 (7 bases). Trimming left V 4 bases short and J 3 bases short, with 15 bases between. Germline CDR1 SGHDT, CDR2 YYEEEE. There are 15 residues in the CDR3. CDR3 sequence: CASSIQGRSTDTQYF. In DNA, the CDR3 is TGTGCCAGCAGCATACAGGGGAGGAGTACAGATACGCAGTATTTT.

This sequence joins TRBV6-5 and TRBJ1-2; D is possibly TRBD1 (6 bases). CDR1 MNHEY and CDR2 SVGAGI come from the germline V gene. The CDR3 sequence is 15 residues long. The V end was cut by 6 bases, the J end by 3 bases, with 17 bases between. This chain's CDR3 is CASSFGHSGDYGYTF. In DNA form, the CDR3 reads TGTGCCAGCAGCTTCGGACACTCAGGGGACTATGGCTACACCTTC.

The chain combines TRBV7-2 with TRBJ2-7, with 8 bases lining up with TRBD1. Germline V gene data show CDR1 as SGHTA and CDR2 as FQGNSA. CDR3 length equals 15 residues. V lost 1 base, J lost 3 bases, and 5 bases stayed unmatched. CDR3 bases: TGTGCCAGCAGCTTAGTGGTCGGACAGGGCTACGAGCAGTACTTC. The encoded protein is CASSLVVGQGYEQYF.

The chain carries TRBV6-4 and TRBJ2-1; perhaps TRBD1 as D (5 bases). V was cut by 0 bases and J by 0 bases, with 6 bases left in between. The CDR3 consists of 15 residues. CDR1 is MRHNA and CDR2 is SNTAGT in the germline V gene. As DNA, the CDR3 is TGTGCCAGCAGTGACTCTCAGGGCTCCTACAATGAGCAGTTCTTC. It is translated as CASSDSQGSYNEQFF.

The chain recombines TRBV4-2 with TRBJ1-5; D might be TRBD1 (5 bases). This CDR3 is 14 amino acids long. V lost 2 bases and J lost 5, with 10 bases in between. The germline CDR1 and CDR2 sequences are LGHNA and YNFKEQ. CDR3 loop: CASSQSGGDQPQHF. CDR3 sequence (DNA): TGTGCCAGCAGCCAATCTGGAGGGGATCAGCCCCAGCATTTT.

This chain connects TRBV18 to TRBJ1-5; 12 bases agree with TRBD1. The germline gives CDR1 KGHSH, CDR2 LQKENI. The ends lost 3 bases at V and 3 bases at J; junction bases unmatched: 9. The CDR3 is made up of 18 amino acids. CDR3 DNA: TGTGCCAGCTCACCCGGGACAGGGGGCGCGATCACCAATCAGCCCCAGCATTTT. This codes for CASSPGTGGAITNQPQHF.

The gene calls are TRBV4-2 and TRBJ2-3, with TRBD1 matching over 8 bases. The CDR3 runs 16 residues. Germline CDR1 is LGHNA and CDR2 is YNFKEQ. Trimming cost V 4 bases and J 0 bases; bases outside gene matches: 6. Here the CDR3 reads CASSPWGQASTDTQYF. DNA for the CDR3: TGTGCCAGCAGCCCCTGGGGACAGGCTAGCACAGATACGCAGTATTTT.

This clone was detected once. This chain connects TRBV4-3 to TRBJ1-1, with D tentatively TRBD1 (5 bases). Between the trimmed V and J ends, which lost 2 bases and 7 bases, there was a span of 11 bases. CDR3 length: 13 amino acids. Germline CDR1 reads LGHNA; CDR2 reads YSLEER. CDR3 sequence: CASSQWGGHEAFF. The CDR3, as DNA: TGCGCCAGCAGCCAATGGGGCGGTCATGAAGCTTTCTTT.

J is TRBJ2-3 and V is TRBV7-9, with a possible D match to TRBD2 (5 bases). CDR1 is SEHNR, CDR2 FQNEAQ, per germline (reference sequence). The CDR3 is 13 residues long. Trimming left V 6 bases short and J 7 bases short, with 14 bases between. For the CDR3, the DNA is TGTGCCAGCAGTCCCCTGGCCGGGAATACGCAGTATTTT. Translating gives CASSPLAGNTQYF.

This chain links TRBV7-2 with TRBJ2-7; 7 nucleotides agree with TRBD1. CDR1 is SGHTA, CDR2 FQGNSA, per germline. CDR3 size: 14 residues. J gave up 3 bases and V 3 bases, and 5 bases lay outside the gene matches. The DNA of the CDR3 is TGTGCCAGCAGCTTGGGGACAGAGGTCTACGAGCAGTACTTC. It codes for CASSLGTEVYEQYF.